These 20 T cell receptor beta chains originate from one sample sequenced in a study of molecular identifiers for immune sequencing clone quantification (dated by TCRdb to 2017 to 2018). Receptor libraries were prepared by PCR. Reads for this sample came from an Illumina HiSeq 4000. The public reads were run again by TCRdb, first through fastp at Q25 and then through MiXCR, and only productive beta chains were kept. One record per CDR3 amino acid sequence lists the most common genes and DNA. A total of fewer than 100,000 distinct CDR3 sequences appear in this sample, 21% of them only once. The top ten constitute around 1.1% of the sample. The sequenced material came from naive CD8+ T cells from blood, with Jurkat cell RNA spiked in. The cell subset or site label here, explained by the study, means: FACS-sorted CD8+CD4-CCR7+CD45RA+ naive T cells. These receptors originate from a human donor in good health. Some libraries in this study had Jurkat cell RNA spiked in.

The rearrangement joins TRBV20-1 to TRBJ1-1; weak D call: TRBD1 (5 bases). Trimming removed 0 bases from V and 4 bases from J, with 18 bases in between. This CDR3 is built from 16 residues. CDR1 and CDR2 from the germline V gene are DFQATT and SNEGSKA (reference sequence). CDR3 sequence: CSARDREGARFTEAFF. The CDR3 coding sequence is TGCAGTGCTAGAGATAGGGAAGGGGCGCGTTTCACTGAAGCTTTCTTT.

The J gene is TRBJ2-1, the V gene TRBV24-1, with TRBD2 as a possible D gene (6 bases). From germline, CDR1 is KGHDR and CDR2 SFDVKD. The CDR3 is 14 residues long. V lost 6 bases and J lost 3, with 11 bases in between. CDR3 protein: CATSTTGLYNEQFF. Written as DNA, the CDR3 is TGTGCCACCAGTACTACGGGACTCTACAATGAGCAGTTCTTC.

To note about this clonotype: Since a much larger clone is just one base distant, this may be a read error. V usage is TRBV7-9 and J usage is TRBJ2-7; D is perhaps TRBD2 (5 bases). The CDR3 consists of 14 residues. CDR1 SEHNR and CDR2 FQNEAQ come from the germline V gene (reference sequence). CDR3 loop: CASSSWTGSYGQYF. Here the CDR3 DNA reads TGTGCCAGCAGCTCATGGACTGGTTCCTACGGGCAGTACTTC.

This clonotype was counted a few times. The junction shows a germline mismatch at one end, possibly a read error. The chain joins TRBV5-3 to TRBJ2-2; D gene uncertain. TRBV5-3 is an ORF; its function is uncertain. The CDR3 is 13 residues long. Written as DNA, the CDR3 is TGTGCCAGCAGCTGGAAGAACACCGGGGAGCTGTTTTTT. Amino acids: CASSWKNTGELFF.

This sequence joins TRBV12-3 or TRBV12-4 and TRBJ2-5; no reliable D call. The CDR3 sequence is 15 residues long. V was clipped by 3 bases and J by 2 bases, with 13 bases between them. The CDR3, as DNA: TGTGCCAGCAGTTTGGCCTATCCCCCGCAAGAGACCCAGTACTTC. Amino acid sequence: CASSLAYPPQETQYF.

The sample holds a few counts of this clonotype. The chain couples TRBV5-3 to TRBJ2-3; D gene uncertain. TRBV5-3 is an ORF; its function is uncertain. V lost 8 bases and J 0 bases, leaving 22 bases between the germline ends. This CDR3 has 17 amino acids. Here the CDR3 DNA reads TGTGCCAGCAGCCCCCTGGTGGGGAAGACTAGCACAGATACGCAGTATTTT. Its protein is CASSPLVGKTSTDTQYF.

J is TRBJ2-7 and V is TRBV4-2, with D perhaps matching TRBD1 (5 bases). The ends were cut back, 0 bases at V and 4 bases at J, with 13 bases in the middle. Germline CDR1 and CDR2: LGHNA and YNFKEQ. The CDR3 length is 15 residues. DNA of the CDR3: TGTGCCAGCAGCCAAGAGTCAGGACACGGATACGAGCAGTACTTC. It specifies CASSQESGHGYEQYF.

In its sample, this clonotype was seen many times. The chain links TRBV7-9 to TRBJ2-3, with D unresolved. Trimming took 5 bases from V and 3 from J, leaving 9 bases between them. Per the germline V gene, CDR1 is SEHNR and CDR2 is FQNEAQ (reference sequence). CDR3 size: 13 residues. The CDR3, as DNA: TGTGCCAGCAGCCCCCCCCTGACAGATACGCAGTATTTT. This encodes CASSPPLTDTQYF.

This clonotype was seen at least ten times. This sequence joins TRBV13 and TRBJ2-3; either TRBD1 or TRBD2 may supply D (5 bases each). The germline gives CDR1 PRHDT, CDR2 FYEKMQ (reference sequence). The ends were cut back, 4 bases at V and 2 bases at J, with 19 bases in the middle. The CDR3 sequence is 17 residues long. CDR3 loop: CASSWDLGRLATDTQYF. CDR3 sequence (DNA): TGTGCCAGCAGCTGGGACCTAGGGAGATTGGCCACAGATACGCAGTATTTT.

J is TRBJ1-4 and V is TRBV25-1; the D gene is possibly TRBD1 (5 bases). The CDR3 consists of 15 residues. V was shortened by 1 base and J by 8 bases, with 14 bases between the two germline ends. Germline V gene lookup returns CDR1 MGHDK and CDR2 SYGVNS. The CDR3 DNA follows: TGTGCCAGCAGTGAATCCCTGGGGGAACCGGAAAAACTGTTTTTT. Translated, it gives CASSESLGEPEKLFF. Full variable domain (remainder filled in from reference TRBV25-1 and TRBJ1-4): EADIYQTPRYLVIGTGKKITLECSQTMGHDKMYWYQQDPGMELHLIHYSYGVNSTEKGDLSSESTVSRIRTEHFPLTLESARPSHTSQYLCASSESLGEPEKLFFGSGTQLSVL.

The chain combines TRBV7-3 with TRBJ2-2, with D possibly being TRBD1 (6 bases). V was shortened by 5 bases and J by 7 bases, with 26 bases between the two germline ends. CDR1 is SGHTA, CDR2 FQGTGA, per germline. The CDR3 covers 18 residues. The CDR3 spells CASSPSLQGRESFGELFF. The CDR3 region has the DNA TGTGCCAGCAGCCCAAGTTTACAGGGAAGGGAATCATTCGGGGAGCTGTTTTTT.

CDR3: CAWSVRTSGTYEQYF. CDR3 nucleotide sequence: TGTGCCTGGAGTGTACGGACTAGCGGGACCTACGAGCAGTACTTC. The genes are TRBV30 and TRBJ2-7; 12 bases match TRBD2. CDR3 size: 15 residues. Germline lookup yields CDR1 GTSNPN and CDR2 SVGIG (reference sequence). Germline trimming cut 0 bases from V and 2 bases from J; bases unmatched to any gene: 2.

This clonotype has a handful of counts. V and J are TRBV10-2 and TRBJ2-7; D uncertain. The CDR3 length is 13 residues. V was trimmed by 0 bases and J by 4 bases, leaving 7 bases between them. CDR1 is WSHSY, CDR2 SAAADI, per germline. The CDR3 spells CASSESRLYEQYF. As DNA, the CDR3 is TGCGCCAGCAGTGAGTCGCGACTTTACGAGCAGTACTTC.

A note on this clonotype: A read error may explain this, as a much larger clone is one base away. Since the CDR3 does not end with the conserved phenylalanine or tryptophan, this likely comes from a read error. DNA of the CDR3: TGTGCCAGCAGCTTAGCACTAGCGGGGGACGAGCAGTACCTC. It codes for CASSLALAGDEQYL. V and J are TRBV7-9 and TRBJ2-7, with TRBD2 identical over 11 bases. V shed 0 bases and J 5 bases; nucleotides not matched to a gene: 0. Germline CDR1 and CDR2: SEHNR and FQNEAQ (reference sequence). The CDR3 totals 14 residues.

As regards this clonotype: It may be a read error: a sequence one base away is much more abundant. V gene TRBV6-2 or TRBV6-3 combines with J gene TRBJ2-3, with a possible D match to TRBD2 (7 bases). Germline CDR1 is MNHEY and CDR2 is SVGEGT. The CDR3 sequence is 15 residues long. Trimming removed 8 bases at V and 4 bases at J, with 19 bases between. Written as DNA, the CDR3 is TGTGCCAGCGGCCAACTAGGGGGGGCGGCAGATACGCAGTATTTT. Amino acid sequence: CASGQLGGAADTQYF.

The chain is built from TRBV27 and TRBJ1-1; a possible D gene is TRBD1 (5 bases). The CDR3 consists of 15 residues. Germline V gene data show CDR1 as MNHEY and CDR2 as SMNVEV (reference sequence). V dropped 6 bases and J dropped 1 base, with 15 bases sitting between them. The CDR3 spells CASSPIGTSNTEAFF. Here the CDR3 DNA reads TGTGCCAGCAGCCCGATCGGGACCTCGAACACTGAAGCTTTCTTT.

This chain uses TRBV12-3 or TRBV12-4 with TRBJ1-1; unclear D gene. Between the trimmed V and J ends, which lost 7 bases and 0 bases, there was a span of 15 bases. The CDR3 has 15 residues. In DNA form, the CDR3 reads TGTGCCAGCACCCCAACTGGCCACATGAACACTGAAGCTTTCTTT. Translated: CASTPTGHMNTEAFF.

This clonotype was recorded at least ten times. This chain links TRBV19 with TRBJ2-5; 9 bases match TRBD1. The V segment lost 4 bases and the J segment 3 bases; nucleotides outside the gene matches: 6. The germline CDR1 and CDR2 sequences are LNHDA and SQIVND (reference sequence). The length of the CDR3 is 15 residues. The CDR3 sequence is CASSREGQGEETQYF. The DNA of the CDR3 is TGTGCCAGTAGTAGGGAGGGACAGGGCGAAGAGACCCAGTACTTC.

This clonotype showed up just a few times. This chain connects TRBV28 to TRBJ2-2, with a tentative D call TRBD1 (5 bases). CDR1 and CDR2 (germline): MDHEN, SYDVKM. Trimming shortened V by 6 bases and J by 0 bases, and 20 bases separated the two germline ends. The CDR3 contains 18 residues. CDR3 sequence (DNA): TGTGCCAGCAGCCATTCAGACAGAACTAAAACGAACACCGGGGAGCTGTTTTTT. Translating it yields CASSHSDRTKTNTGELFF.

CDR3 in amino acids: CASSQDRQGGYEQYF. The CDR3 DNA reads as TGCGCCAGCAGCCAAGATCGTCAGGGGGGCTACGAGCAGTACTTC. This rearrangement joins TRBV4-3 to TRBJ2-7; weak D call: TRBD1 (7 bases). Germline V gene sequence: CDR1 LGHNA, CDR2 YSLEER. The CDR3 loop spans 15 amino acids. Trimming pared 0 bases from V and 3 bases from J, leaving 12 bases between.